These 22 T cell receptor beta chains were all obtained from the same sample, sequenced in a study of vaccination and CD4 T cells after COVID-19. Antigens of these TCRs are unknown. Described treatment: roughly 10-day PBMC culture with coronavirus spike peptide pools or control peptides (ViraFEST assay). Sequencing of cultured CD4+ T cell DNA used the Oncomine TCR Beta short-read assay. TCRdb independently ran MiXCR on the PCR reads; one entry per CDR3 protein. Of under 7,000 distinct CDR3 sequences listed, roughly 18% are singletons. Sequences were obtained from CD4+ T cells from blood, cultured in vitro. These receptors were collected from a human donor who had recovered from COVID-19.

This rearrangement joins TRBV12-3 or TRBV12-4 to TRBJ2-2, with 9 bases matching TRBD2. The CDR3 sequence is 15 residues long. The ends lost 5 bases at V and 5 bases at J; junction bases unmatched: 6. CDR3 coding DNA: TGTGCCAGCAGTGCCGCTAGCGGGACAACCGGGGAGCTGTTTTTT. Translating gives CASSAASGTTGELFF.

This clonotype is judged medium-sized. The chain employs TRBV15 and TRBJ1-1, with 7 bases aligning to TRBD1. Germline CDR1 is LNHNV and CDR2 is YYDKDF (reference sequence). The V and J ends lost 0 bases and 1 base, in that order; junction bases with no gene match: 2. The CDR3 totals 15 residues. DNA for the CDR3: TGTGCCACCAGCAGAGAGGGACAGCGGAACACTGAAGCTTTCTTT. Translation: CATSREGQRNTEAFF.

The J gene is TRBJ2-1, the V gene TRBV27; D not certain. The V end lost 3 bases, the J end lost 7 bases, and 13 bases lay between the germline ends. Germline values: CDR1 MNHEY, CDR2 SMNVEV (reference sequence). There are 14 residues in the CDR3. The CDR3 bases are TGTGCCAGCAGTTTGAACCCCCAAGGGAATGAGCAGTTCTTC. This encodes CASSLNPQGNEQFF.

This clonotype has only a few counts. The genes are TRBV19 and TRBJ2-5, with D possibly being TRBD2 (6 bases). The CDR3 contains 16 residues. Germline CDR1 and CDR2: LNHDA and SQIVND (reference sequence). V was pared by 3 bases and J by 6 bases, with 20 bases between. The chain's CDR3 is CASSMAGGTWVKTQYF. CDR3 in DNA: TGTGCCAGTAGTATGGCGGGCGGGACCTGGGTAAAGACCCAGTACTTC.

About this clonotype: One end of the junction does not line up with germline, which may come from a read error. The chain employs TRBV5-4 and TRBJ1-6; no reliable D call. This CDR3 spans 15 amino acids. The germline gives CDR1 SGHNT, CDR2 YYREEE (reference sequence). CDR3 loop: CVSSPRFGENSPLHF. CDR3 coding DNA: TGTGTCAGCAGCCCCCGGTTTGGGGAAAATTCACCCCTCCACTTT. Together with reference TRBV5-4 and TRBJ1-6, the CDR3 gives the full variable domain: ETGVTQSPTHLIKTRGQQVTLRCSSQSGHNTVSWYQQALGQGPQFIFQYYREEENGRGNFPPRFSGLQFPNYSSELNVNALELDDSALYLCVSSPRFGENSPLHFGNGTRLTVT.

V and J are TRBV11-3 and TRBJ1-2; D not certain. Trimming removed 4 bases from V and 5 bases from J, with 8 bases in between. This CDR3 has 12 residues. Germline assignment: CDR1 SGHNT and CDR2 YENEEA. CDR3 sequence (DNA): TGTGCCAGCAGCTCGGGTCTTTATGGCTACACCTTC. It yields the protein CASSSGLYGYTF.

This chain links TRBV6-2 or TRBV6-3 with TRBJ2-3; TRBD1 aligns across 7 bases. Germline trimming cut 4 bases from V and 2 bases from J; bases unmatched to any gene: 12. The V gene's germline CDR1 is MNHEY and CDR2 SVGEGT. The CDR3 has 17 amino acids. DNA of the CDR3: TGTGCCAGCAGTTTCGTGAAAGACAGGGTCTACACAGATACGCAGTATTTT. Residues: CASSFVKDRVYTDTQYF.

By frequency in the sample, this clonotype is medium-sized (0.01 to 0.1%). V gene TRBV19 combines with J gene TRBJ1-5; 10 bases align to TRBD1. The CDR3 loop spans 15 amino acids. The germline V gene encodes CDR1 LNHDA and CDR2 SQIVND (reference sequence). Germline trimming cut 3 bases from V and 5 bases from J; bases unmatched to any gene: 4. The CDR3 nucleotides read TGTGCCAGTAGTATTGACAGGGGGCTGGATCAGCCCCAGCATTTT. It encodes CASSIDRGLDQPQHF.

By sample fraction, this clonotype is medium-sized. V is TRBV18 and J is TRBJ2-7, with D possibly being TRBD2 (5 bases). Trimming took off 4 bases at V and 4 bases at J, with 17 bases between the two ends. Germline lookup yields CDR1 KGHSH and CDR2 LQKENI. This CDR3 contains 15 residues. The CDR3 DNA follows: TGTGCCAGCTCACGTTTCCGGGATTCCCTTTACGAGCAGTACTTC. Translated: CASSRFRDSLYEQYF.

CDR3 DNA sequence: TGCGCCAGCATCTCCATCCCGGGACGGATGAACACTGAAGCTTTCTTT. Amino acids: CASISIPGRMNTEAFF. The V gene is TRBV23-1, the J gene TRBJ1-1; tentatively, D is TRBD1 (5 bases). TRBV23-1 is labeled an ORF, and its function is uncertain. Trimming took off 7 bases at V and 0 bases at J, with 18 bases between the two ends. This CDR3 is built from 16 residues.

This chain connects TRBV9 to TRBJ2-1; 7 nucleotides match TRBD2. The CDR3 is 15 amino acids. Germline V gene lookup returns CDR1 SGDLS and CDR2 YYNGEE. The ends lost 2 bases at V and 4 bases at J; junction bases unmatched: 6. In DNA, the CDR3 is TGTGCCAGCAGCGTGGGGACTAACAATTACAATGAGCAGTTCTTC. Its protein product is CASSVGTNNYNEQFF.

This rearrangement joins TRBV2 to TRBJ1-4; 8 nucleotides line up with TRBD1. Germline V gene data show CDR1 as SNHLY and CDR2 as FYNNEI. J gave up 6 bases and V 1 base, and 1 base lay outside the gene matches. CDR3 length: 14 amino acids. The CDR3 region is CASSEGTGYEKLFF. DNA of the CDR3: TGTGCCAGCAGTGAAGGGACAGGGTATGAAAAACTGTTTTTT.

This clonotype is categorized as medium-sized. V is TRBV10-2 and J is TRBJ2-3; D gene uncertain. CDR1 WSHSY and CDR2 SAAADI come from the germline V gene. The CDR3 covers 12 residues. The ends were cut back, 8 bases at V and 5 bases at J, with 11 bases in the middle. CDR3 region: CASVGSGDTQYF. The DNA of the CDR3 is TGCGCCAGCGTGGGGTCTGGAGATACGCAGTATTTT.

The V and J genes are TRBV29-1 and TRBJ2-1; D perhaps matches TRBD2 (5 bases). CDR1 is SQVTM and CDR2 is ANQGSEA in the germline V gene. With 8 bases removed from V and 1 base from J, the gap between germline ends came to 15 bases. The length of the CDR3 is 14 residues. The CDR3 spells CSLSLRTSYNEQFF. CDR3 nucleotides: TGCAGCTTGTCCCTCCGGACTTCCTACAATGAGCAGTTCTTC.

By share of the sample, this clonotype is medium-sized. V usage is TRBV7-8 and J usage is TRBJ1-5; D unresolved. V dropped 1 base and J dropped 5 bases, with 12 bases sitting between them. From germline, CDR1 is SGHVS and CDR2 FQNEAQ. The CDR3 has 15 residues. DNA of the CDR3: TGTGCCAGCAGCTTAGGGGCCGGAGAGCATCAGCCCCAGCATTTT. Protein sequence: CASSLGAGEHQPQHF.

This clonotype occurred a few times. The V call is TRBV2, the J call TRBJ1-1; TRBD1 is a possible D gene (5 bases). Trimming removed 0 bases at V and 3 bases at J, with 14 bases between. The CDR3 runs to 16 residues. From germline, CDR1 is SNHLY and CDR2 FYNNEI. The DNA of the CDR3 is TGTGCCAGCAGTGAAGCGCAGAGGGGTTGGTACACTGAAGCTTTCTTT. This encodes CASSEAQRGWYTEAFF.

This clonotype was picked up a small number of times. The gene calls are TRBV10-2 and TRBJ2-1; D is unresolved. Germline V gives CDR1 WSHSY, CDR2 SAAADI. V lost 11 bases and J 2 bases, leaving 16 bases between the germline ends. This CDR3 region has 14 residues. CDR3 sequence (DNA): TGCGCCGTCCCCCGGAAGGGCACCTACAATGAGCAGTTCTTC. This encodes CAVPRKGTYNEQFF.

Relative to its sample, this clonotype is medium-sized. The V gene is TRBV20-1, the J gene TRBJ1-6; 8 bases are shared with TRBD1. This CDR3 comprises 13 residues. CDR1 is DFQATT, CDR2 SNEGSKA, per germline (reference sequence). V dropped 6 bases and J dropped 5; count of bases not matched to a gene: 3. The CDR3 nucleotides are TGCAGTGCCGCGACAGGGGATAATTCACCCCTCCACTTT. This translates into CSAATGDNSPLHF.

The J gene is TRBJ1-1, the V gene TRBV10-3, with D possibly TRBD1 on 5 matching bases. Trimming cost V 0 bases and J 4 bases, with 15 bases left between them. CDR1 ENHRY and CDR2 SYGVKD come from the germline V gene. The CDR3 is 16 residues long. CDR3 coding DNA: TGTGCCATCAGTGAGTCGAGGGACGGGAAGAGCACTGAAGCTTTCTTT. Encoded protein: CAISESRDGKSTEAFF.

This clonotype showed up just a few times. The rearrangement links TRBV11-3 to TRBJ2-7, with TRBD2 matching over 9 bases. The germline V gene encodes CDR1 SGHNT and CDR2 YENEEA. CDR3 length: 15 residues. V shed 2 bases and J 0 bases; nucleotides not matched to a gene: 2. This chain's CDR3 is CASSLRTSASYEQYF. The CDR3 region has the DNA TGTGCCAGCAGCTTAAGGACTAGCGCCTCCTACGAGCAGTACTTC.

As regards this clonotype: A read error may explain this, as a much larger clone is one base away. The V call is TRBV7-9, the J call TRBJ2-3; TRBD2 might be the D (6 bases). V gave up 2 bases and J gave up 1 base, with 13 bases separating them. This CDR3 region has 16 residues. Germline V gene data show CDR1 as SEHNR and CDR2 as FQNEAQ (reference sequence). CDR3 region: CASSLLAWDRTDTQYF. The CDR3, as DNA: TGTGCCAGCAGCTTACTAGCGTGGGACCGCACAGATACGCAGTATTTT. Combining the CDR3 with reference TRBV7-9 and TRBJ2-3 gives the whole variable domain DTGVSQNPRHKITKRGQNVTFRCDPISEHNRLYWYRQTLGQGPEFLTYFQNEAQLEKSRLLSDRFSAERPKGSFSTLEIQRTEQGDSAMYLCASSLLAWDRTDTQYFGPGTRLTVL.

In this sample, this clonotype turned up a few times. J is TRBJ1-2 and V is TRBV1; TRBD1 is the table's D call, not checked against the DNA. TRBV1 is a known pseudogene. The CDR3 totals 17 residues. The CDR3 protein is CTSSQDLGLRPFYGYTF. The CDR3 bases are TGCACCAGCAGCCAAGATCTGGGGCTCCGTCCTTTCTATGGCTACACCTTC.